This T cell receptor beta chain was identified in a study of blood T cell repertoires in COVID-19. Study-level background: Whether acute or convalescent, the COVID-19 samples came from the United States, Italy and Spain. From T cells, B-cell-depleted T cells, or PBMCs came the material, which was cDNA or gDNA.

This CDR3 region has 14 residues. The germline V and J ends were trimmed by 7 bases and 4 bases, with 16 bases remaining between them. Germline lookup yields CDR1 LNHDA and CDR2 SQIVND (reference sequence). Authors' data handling: Cell counts per sample came from amplifying reference gene primers. Generated by immunoSEQ multiplex PCR, the TCRdb table keeps only in-frame clones and is missing some. V, J and clone size derive from that table, while D and trimming were established from the DNA sequence. Here the sample spans over 150,000 clones, 83% being singletons. During active infection, Seattle patients enrolled and were then monitored through disease.

The gene calls are TRBV19 and TRBJ1-2; D gene ambiguous. Sequencing was performed on peripheral blood. The sequence was obtained from a woman in her fifties or sixties with COVID-19, enrolled during active disease. CDR3 coding DNA: TGTGCCAGTAACCACAATAACAGTCCCTATGGCTACACCTTC. Translation: CASNHNNSPYGYTF. Together with reference TRBV19 and TRBJ1-2, the CDR3 gives the full variable domain: DGGITQSPKYLFRKEGQNVTLSCEQNLNHDAMYWYRQDPGQGLRLIYYSQIVNDFQKGDIAEGYSVSREKKESFPLTVTSAQKNPTAFYLCASNHNNSPYGYTFGSGTRLTVV.